This T cell receptor beta chain came from a study of T cell changes during pregnancy in multiple sclerosis. V dropped 5 bases and J dropped 6 bases, with 12 bases sitting between them. The V gene's germline CDR1 is SGHTA and CDR2 FQGTGA. The CDR3 runs 13 residues. The data were produced by immunoSEQ multiplex PCR, yet TCRdb's version contains in-frame clones alone and is incomplete. This table holds roughly 40,000 clones, roughly 94% found once. This chain connects TRBV7-3 to TRBJ2-3; D unclear. This TCR came from a female donor with multiple sclerosis, enrolled in a pregnancy study. The sequences come from peripheral blood, collected in the third trimester of pregnancy. CDR3 sequence: CASSPPSSDTQYF. CDR3 DNA: TGTGCCAGCAGCCCCCCTTCTTCGGATACGCAGTATTTT.